This is a list of T cell receptor beta chains from one sample in a study of PD-L1 blockade in urothelial cancer. This table comes from immunoSEQ multiplex PCR, and its TCRdb copy is limited to in-frame clones, with some not included. The table shows 45,000 to 60,000 clones, with about 80% occurring only once. Material: PBMCs, obtained around atezolizumab (anti-PD-L1) treatment. The receptor source for this set is a man aged 35-49 years with urothelial cancer. Each CDR3 is given without its conserved first and last residue. The order of the fields is V gene, J gene, CDR3 protein.

v_gene: TRBV12-5
j_gene: TRBJ1-5
CDR3aa: ASGLGSGTGGIPPQH

v_gene: TRBV5-6
j_gene: TRBJ1-3
CDR3aa: ASLGAGSGNTIY

v_gene: TRBV18
j_gene: TRBJ1-1
CDR3aa: ASSPLRGGTEAF

v_gene: TRBV18
j_gene: TRBJ1-2
CDR3aa: ASSPGNERGSGYT

v_gene: TRBV7-3
j_gene: TRBJ2-3
CDR3aa: ASSSNGRVTDTQY

v_gene: TRBV28
j_gene: TRBJ2-7
CDR3aa: ASVTSAVSYEQY

v_gene: TRBV4-1
j_gene: TRBJ2-2
CDR3aa: ASSQVPGRGAGELF

v_gene: TRBV9
j_gene: TRBJ2-1
CDR3aa: ASSASFSGSSLDGEQF

v_gene: TRBV30
j_gene: TRBJ2-7
CDR3aa: AWSIGTSGTYEQY

v_gene: TRBV7-3
j_gene: TRBJ2-3
CDR3aa: ASSFDRVGDTQY

v_gene: TRBV11-2
j_gene: TRBJ2-1
CDR3aa: ASSPGLESGEQF

v_gene: TRBV9
j_gene: TRBJ2-3
CDR3aa: ASSEGGSPPGMEY

v_gene: TRBV28
j_gene: TRBJ1-5
CDR3aa: ASSQLRTGGGTYSNQPQH

v_gene: TRBV7-3
j_gene: TRBJ2-7
CDR3aa: ASSFDHRGEQY

v_gene: TRBV27
j_gene: TRBJ2-1
CDR3aa: ASCTTSGRYNEQF

v_gene: TRBV9
j_gene: TRBJ2-5
CDR3aa: ASSVASGEETQY

v_gene: TRBV28
j_gene: TRBJ1-2
CDR3aa: ASSFARVTSYT

v_gene: TRBV5-6
j_gene: TRBJ1-5
CDR3aa: ASSLGTGGNQPQH

v_gene: TRBV6-1
j_gene: TRBJ2-1
CDR3aa: ASRARGYNEQF

v_gene: TRBV5-4
j_gene: TRBJ1-1
CDR3aa: ASSATGWDTEAF

v_gene: TRBV29-1
j_gene: TRBJ2-4
CDR3aa: NLQGLLSVKNIQY

v_gene: TRBV2
j_gene: TRBJ2-3
CDR3aa: ASKERETWNTQY

v_gene: TRBV27
j_gene: TRBJ2-4
CDR3aa: ASSPRLQNIQY

v_gene: TRBV28
j_gene: TRBJ2-7
CDR3aa: ASSLHRGSREQY

v_gene: TRBV6-5
j_gene: TRBJ1-2
CDR3aa: ASSRTGDGYT

v_gene: TRBV4-1
j_gene: TRBJ2-7
CDR3aa: ASSRGGVVPSYEQY

v_gene: TRBV6-5
j_gene: TRBJ1-5
CDR3aa: ASSADRALNQPQH

v_gene: TRBV5-4
j_gene: TRBJ2-5
CDR3aa: ASSRTSGREETQY

v_gene: TRBV6-5
j_gene: TRBJ2-7
CDR3aa: ASSPTGARKYEQY

v_gene: TRBV19
j_gene: TRBJ1-3
CDR3aa: ATTTTGNSGNTIY

v_gene: TRBV2
j_gene: TRBJ2-3
CDR3aa: ASSEIESGSTDTQY

v_gene: TRBV19
j_gene: TRBJ2-1
CDR3aa: ASSIETGYQF

v_gene: TRBV2
j_gene: TRBJ2-7
CDR3aa: ASSVSGGGEQY

v_gene: TRBV27
j_gene: TRBJ2-7
CDR3aa: ASSLTGNAGEQY

v_gene: TRBV5-4
j_gene: TRBJ2-1
CDR3aa: ASSSSGAGTGFLNEQF

v_gene: TRBV4-1
j_gene: TRBJ2-1
CDR3aa: ASSQVTGSGGNEQF

v_gene: TRBV19
j_gene: TRBJ2-3
CDR3aa: ASSESGVGNTQY

v_gene: TRBV7-9
j_gene: TRBJ1-1
CDR3aa: ASSLYRGQGRLQAF

v_gene: TRBV19
j_gene: TRBJ2-1
CDR3aa: ASSQLSPLAEAYNEQF

v_gene: TRBV29-1
j_gene: TRBJ1-3
CDR3aa: SVAGAGNTIY

v_gene: TRBV4-1
j_gene: TRBJ2-1
CDR3aa: ASSLGVYNEQF

v_gene: TRBV27
j_gene: TRBJ2-7
CDR3aa: ASSLSYGGRGLYEQY

v_gene: TRBV19
j_gene: TRBJ2-7
CDR3aa: ASTNRGRGFEKQY

v_gene: TRBV6-5
j_gene: TRBJ1-5
CDR3aa: ASRSDRGNQPQH

v_gene: TRBV9
j_gene: TRBJ2-5
CDR3aa: ASSWTGQETQY

v_gene: TRBV9
j_gene: TRBJ2-5
CDR3aa: ASTGGIGQETQY

v_gene: TRBV11-2
j_gene: TRBJ1-2
CDR3aa: ASSLDYRYGYT

v_gene: TRBV5-1
j_gene: TRBJ1-1
CDR3aa: ASSHDRTFEAF

v_gene: TRBV6-4
j_gene: TRBJ2-2
CDR3aa: ASSAETSGTGELF